These 20 T cell receptor beta chains originate from one sample sequenced in a study of T-cell memory formation after mild COVID-19. TCRdb passed the 5' RACE reads through MiXCR, listing each CDR3 protein once. Of about 150,000 distinct CDR3 sequences listed, over 10% were seen once; the top ten hold about 3.3%. Sequencing input: PBMCs or a T cell subset sorted from them (not recorded which). The source is a man in his late teens or twenties who had mild COVID-19 (a few samples of this study predate the infection). Cell type and time point are not known.

The genes are TRBV5-1 and TRBJ2-2, with 7 bases matching TRBD2. This CDR3 region has 16 residues. From germline, CDR1 is SGHRS and CDR2 YFSETQ. V shed 4 bases, J shed 7 bases, and the junction held 13 bases outside the gene matches. As DNA, the CDR3 is TGCGCCAGCAGCCCCCTTCCTACGGCGGGAGTCGGGGAGCTGTTTTTT. Its protein product is CASSPLPTAGVGELFF.

In its sample, this clonotype was seen a few times. The rearrangement links TRBV7-2 to TRBJ2-1, with 7 nucleotides matching TRBD1. The CDR3 contains 15 residues. Germline V gene sequence: CDR1 SGHTA, CDR2 FQGNSA. Unmatched junction bases numbered 7, after V lost 5 bases and J lost 3 bases. The CDR3 region is CASSPLRQGYNEQFF. The CDR3 region has the DNA TGTGCCAGCAGCCCTCTGCGACAGGGCTACAATGAGCAGTTCTTC.

A few counts support this clonotype. The V call is TRBV20-1, the J call TRBJ1-4; TRBD1 is a possible D gene (5 bases). The CDR3 covers 14 residues. Germline CDR1 DFQATT, CDR2 SNEGSKA (reference sequence). V was shortened by 4 bases and J by 8 bases, with 17 bases between the two germline ends. The CDR3, as DNA: TGCAGTGCTAAGGAAGGGGCTCAAACGGAAAAACTGTTTTTT. Its protein product is CSAKEGAQTEKLFF.

This clonotype was counted between two and nine times. This chain connects TRBV7-9 to TRBJ2-7; 7 bases match TRBD2. Germline V lookup: CDR1 SEHNR, CDR2 FQNEAQ (reference sequence). The CDR3 has 17 amino acids. V lost 4 bases and J lost 0; bases outside the gene matches: 12. CDR3 bases: TGTGCCAGCAGCTCTGCCCTTAGCGGGCTGAGCTCCTACGAGCAGTACTTC. Translated: CASSSALSGLSSYEQYF.

This clonotype occurred a few times. V usage is TRBV7-9 and J usage is TRBJ2-7; 10 bases are a match to TRBD1. CDR1 and CDR2 (germline): SEHNR, FQNEAQ (reference sequence). The V and J ends lost 5 bases and 2 bases, in that order; junction bases with no gene match: 3. The CDR3 has 14 amino acids. CDR3 bases: TGTGCCAGCAGCCGGGACAGGGGCGCCTACGAGCAGTACTTC. The encoded protein is CASSRDRGAYEQYF.

The table lists this clonotype with a few counts. The chain combines TRBV11-2 with TRBJ2-7; 7 bases are shared with TRBD1. Per germline, CDR1 SGHAT and CDR2 FQNNGV. CDR3 length: 14 residues. V shed 0 bases, J shed 3 bases, and the junction held 2 bases outside the gene matches. Here the CDR3 DNA reads TGTGCCAGCAGCTTAGATCCAGGGGGCTACGAGCAGTACTTC. Amino acids: CASSLDPGGYEQYF. The full variable domain, its missing parts supplied by reference TRBV11-2 and TRBJ2-7, is EAGVAQSPRYKIIEKRQSVAFWCNPISGHATLYWYQQILGQGPKLLIQFQNNGVVDDSQLPKDRFSAERLKGVDSTLKIQPAKLEDSAVYLCASSLDPGGYEQYFGPGTRLTVT.

In this sample, this clonotype turned up a few times. The genes are TRBV5-1 and TRBJ1-1, with TRBD1 matching over 9 bases. The length of the CDR3 is 17 residues. Germline lookup yields CDR1 SGHRS and CDR2 YFSETQ. V lost 0 bases to trimming and J lost 0 bases; unmatched junction nucleotides: 6. The CDR3 sequence: CASSLVSQGAMNTEAFF. DNA of the CDR3: TGCGCCAGCAGCTTGGTTTCACAGGGGGCCATGAACACTGAAGCTTTCTTT.

This clonotype was observed a few times. The chain joins TRBV5-8 to TRBJ2-5, with TRBD2 matching over 10 bases. The CDR3 sequence is 15 residues long. Germline loops: CDR1 SGHTS, CDR2 YDEGEE. V trimming: 4 bases; J trimming: 2 bases; junction bases outside the gene matches: 5. The CDR3 DNA reads TGTGCCAGCAGCGCGGAGCGGGGGGGGCAAGAGACCCAGTACTTC. It codes for CASSAERGGQETQYF.

V and J are TRBV5-1 and TRBJ2-7; 7 bases fit TRBD1. The CDR3 is 15 residues long. Losses at the gene ends were 5 bases for V and 3 bases for J; bases not matched to a gene: 11. The V gene's germline CDR1 is SGHRS and CDR2 YFSETQ. The CDR3 loop reads CASSLNPGTDYEQYV. The DNA for the CDR3 is TGCGCCAGCAGTCTTAACCCCGGGACAGACTACGAGCAGTACGTC.

This clonotype has just a few counts. The V gene is TRBV5-1, the J gene TRBJ2-7; D possibly matches TRBD1 or TRBD2 (5 bases each). CDR1 and CDR2 from the germline V gene are SGHRS and YFSETQ. V lost 6 bases and J 2 bases, leaving 24 bases between the germline ends. The CDR3 runs to 17 residues. CDR3 loop: CASISVLGPGLTYEQYV. Here the CDR3 DNA reads TGCGCCAGCATCTCGGTCTTGGGACCAGGGCTTACCTACGAGCAGTACGTC.

This clonotype appeared many times. V gene TRBV20-1 combines with J gene TRBJ2-5; 10 bases fit TRBD1. Losses at the gene ends were 6 bases for V and 1 base for J; bases not matched to a gene: 8. The CDR3 runs to 15 residues. CDR1 and CDR2 (germline): DFQATT, SNEGSKA (reference sequence). The CDR3 sequence: CSAPRTGGAQETQYF. The CDR3 bases are TGCAGTGCCCCCAGGACAGGGGGGGCCCAAGAGACCCAGTACTTC.

This clonotype was counted only a few times. V is TRBV5-1 and J is TRBJ2-2; no firm D call. The CDR3 runs to 13 residues. Germline assignment: CDR1 SGHRS and CDR2 YFSETQ. The germline V and J ends were trimmed by 7 bases and 6 bases, with 13 bases remaining between them. CDR3 coding DNA: TGCGCCAGCTGCAAAGGTTCCGCCGGGGAGCTGTTTTTT. Translation gives CASCKGSAGELFF.

This clonotype was seen a handful of times. J is TRBJ1-4 and V is TRBV7-9; D is unclear. This CDR3 is 15 amino acids long. The V end was cut by 4 bases, the J end by 8 bases, with 17 bases between. Germline lookup yields CDR1 SEHNR and CDR2 FQNEAQ (reference sequence). CDR3 residues: CASSSRRRLGEKLFF. As DNA, the CDR3 is TGTGCCAGCAGCTCCCGAAGGAGGTTGGGGGAAAAACTGTTTTTT.

Only a few counts were recorded for this clonotype. This chain uses TRBV7-3 with TRBJ2-2; D tentatively reads TRBD1 or TRBD2 (7 bases each). CDR3 length: 15 residues. V gave up 6 bases and J gave up 4 bases, with 15 bases separating them. Germline loops: CDR1 SGHTA, CDR2 FQGTGA. The CDR3 sequence: CASRRQGGGTGELFF. The CDR3 region has the DNA TGTGCCAGCAGACGACAGGGAGGGGGCACCGGGGAGCTGTTTTTT. The complete variable domain, with remaining parts taken from reference TRBV7-3 and TRBJ2-2, reads GAGVSQTPSNKVTEKGKYVELRCDPISGHTALYWYRQSLGQGPEFLIYFQGTGAADDSGLPNDRFFAVRPEGSVSTLKIQRTERGDSAVYLCASRRQGGGTGELFFGEGSRLTVL.

This clonotype was detected a few times. The rearrangement links TRBV7-3 to TRBJ2-1, with TRBD1 matching 8 bases. Germline CDR1 is SGHTA and CDR2 is FQGTGA. There are 15 residues in the CDR3. The trim removed 5 bases at V and 6 bases at J, leaving 9 bases unmatched. The CDR3 DNA sequence: TGTGCCAGCAGCGATACTAGGACAGGGTTCAATGAGCAGTTCTTC. Its protein product is CASSDTRTGFNEQFF.

CDR3 residues: CASSGLTVDNEQFF. CDR3 coding DNA: TGTGCCAGCAGCGGACTAACTGTCGACAATGAGCAGTTCTTC. V gene TRBV12-3 or TRBV12-4 combines with J gene TRBJ2-1; TRBD2 is a possible D gene (6 bases). The V gene lost 6 bases and the J gene lost 5 bases, with 14 bases spanning the gap. CDR3 length: 14 residues.

This clonotype has more than one count but fewer than ten. This rearrangement joins TRBV29-1 to TRBJ2-1, with D tentatively TRBD1 (5 bases). The V gene lost 6 bases and the J gene lost 0 bases, with 15 bases spanning the gap. This CDR3 is built from 15 residues. Germline V CDR1 and CDR2: SQVTM, ANQGSEA. The CDR3 bases are TGCAGCGTGGGGAAGGGGCAGAGCTCCTACAATGAGCAGTTCTTC. Residues: CSVGKGQSSYNEQFF.

This clonotype was detected a few times. The chain uses TRBV4-3 and TRBJ1-2, with D possibly matching TRBD1 (5 bases). Germline V gives CDR1 LGHNA, CDR2 YSLEER. Trimming removed 0 bases from V and 2 bases from J, with 10 bases in between. The CDR3 has 15 amino acids. DNA of the CDR3: TGCGCCAGCAGCCAAGATACCGGGGGGAACTATGGCTACACCTTC. Its protein product is CASSQDTGGNYGYTF.

This clonotype occurred many times. The junction departs from germline at one end; a sequencing error may be responsible. V is TRBV7-7 and J is TRBJ2-2; D perhaps matches TRBD2 (5 bases). The CDR3 consists of 14 residues. Germline assignment: CDR1 SSHAT and CDR2 FNYEAQ (reference sequence). CDR3 in amino acids: CASSLRENTGELFF. CDR3 nucleotide sequence: TGTGCTAGCAGCTTGAGGGAGAACACCGGGGAGCTGTTTTTT.

This clonotype was observed a handful of times. The chain recombines TRBV25-1 with TRBJ2-7, with 7 bases fitting TRBD1. Trimming took 5 bases from V and 2 from J; bases not matched to a gene: 3. Germline assignment: CDR1 MGHDK and CDR2 SYGVNS. The CDR3 has 13 amino acids. The CDR3 protein is CASSHRGTYEQYF. The CDR3 DNA reads as TGTGCCAGCAGTCACAGGGGAACCTACGAGCAGTACTTC.